Following are 10 T cell receptor beta chains from one sample sequenced in a study of blood T cell repertoires in COVID-19. Measured with immunoSEQ multiplex PCR; TCRdb has only the in-frame clones, and not every one. The table lists hundreds of thousands of clones, roughly 89% of them singletons. What was sequenced was peripheral blood. Source of these receptors: a woman aged 45-65 years with COVID-19, enrolled during active disease.

V usage is TRBV19 and J usage is TRBJ1-4; D is perhaps TRBD1 (5 bases). Per germline, CDR1 LNHDA and CDR2 SQIVND (reference sequence). The CDR3 sequence is 14 residues long. V lost 6 bases and J 8 bases, leaving 16 bases between the germline ends. In DNA form, the CDR3 reads TGTGCCAGTAGGGTCCCAGGGAAGGACGAAAAACTGTTTTTT. Translating it yields CASRVPGKDEKLFF.

This chain connects TRBV18 to TRBJ1-1; D unresolved. Germline CDR1 and CDR2: KGHSH and LQKENI. This CDR3 has 13 residues. Trimming took off 3 bases at V and 11 bases at J, with 16 bases between the two ends. CDR3: CASSPSSEGGAFF. DNA for the CDR3: TGTGCCAGCTCACCCTCATCAGAGGGAGGCGCTTTCTTT.

The chain couples TRBV11-3 to TRBJ1-6; 7 bases agree with TRBD1. The V gene's germline CDR1 is SGHNT and CDR2 YENEEA. This CDR3 has 15 amino acids. The ends lost 8 bases at V and 5 bases at J; junction bases unmatched: 9. CDR3 nucleotides: TGTGCCAGCCTCTGGGGGACAGACCATAATTCACCCCTCCACTTT. It yields the protein CASLWGTDHNSPLHF.

This clone was counted once. The rearrangement links TRBV3-1 (or the pseudogene TRBV3-2) to TRBJ2-5; D perhaps matches TRBD1 (6 bases). The CDR3 has 15 residues. V was clipped by 0 bases and J by 5 bases, with 13 bases between them. The germline V gene has CDR1 LGHDT and CDR2 YNNKEL (reference sequence). The CDR3 nucleotides are TGTGCCAGCAGCCAAGATCGAGCAGGGGTCGAGACCCAGTACTTC. This encodes CASSQDRAGVETQYF.

The chain carries TRBV15 and TRBJ1-4; 7 bases line up with TRBD1. CDR1 is LNHNV and CDR2 is YYDKDF in the germline V gene (reference sequence). V was pared by 4 bases and J by 5 bases, with 7 bases of the junction left unmatched. This CDR3 is built from 15 residues. CDR3 sequence: CATSTRQGGNEKLFF. The CDR3 bases are TGTGCCACCAGCACTAGACAGGGAGGCAATGAAAAACTGTTTTTT.

The chain recombines TRBV27 with TRBJ2-7, with a possible D match to TRBD1 (7 bases). The V end was cut by 2 bases, the J end by 5 bases, with 16 bases between. The CDR3 has 15 amino acids. Germline V gene data show CDR1 as MNHEY and CDR2 as SMNVEV (reference sequence). The CDR3 spells CASSLNRGRGNEQYF. DNA for the CDR3: TGTGCCAGCAGTTTAAATAGGGGGCGCGGGAACGAGCAGTACTTC.

V and J are TRBV21-1 and TRBJ1-5; the D call in the table, TRBD1, was not verified against the DNA. TRBV21-1 constitutes a pseudogene. This CDR3 is built from 20 residues. Written as DNA, the CDR3 is TGTGCCAGCAGCCAGTTGGCCCCTTACGTCGAAACAGGGCTCGGGCAGCCCCAGCATTTT. This gives the protein CASSQLAPYVETGLGQPQHF.

The V gene is TRBV29-1, the J gene TRBJ2-5; unclear D gene. The CDR3 is made up of 13 amino acids. Germline CDR1 SQVTM, CDR2 ANQGSEA. V lost 5 bases and J 5 bases, leaving 15 bases between the germline ends. The CDR3 nucleotides read TGCAGCGTTCCTGAATCGGGTAGTGAGACCCAGTACTTC. Protein: CSVPESGSETQYF.

With regard to this clone: This sample also contains other DNA sequences that code for the same CDR3. The chain uses TRBV2 and TRBJ1-1; maybe TRBD1 (6 bases). Trimming pared 4 bases from V and 2 bases from J, leaving 8 bases between. The germline V gene has CDR1 SNHLY and CDR2 FYNNEI. There are 13 residues in the CDR3. In nucleotides, the CDR3 is TGTGCCAGCAGTGGGGACACAAACACTGAAGCTTTCTTT. Encoded protein: CASSGDTNTEAFF. The variable domain in full, with the rest retrieved from reference TRBV2 and TRBJ1-1, is EPEVTQTPSHQVTQMGQEVILRCVPISNHLYFYWYRQILGQKVEFLVSFYNNEISEKSEIFDDQFSVERPDGSNFTLKIRSTKLEDSAMYFCASSGDTNTEAFFGQGTRLTVV.

The chain combines TRBV3-1 (or the pseudogene TRBV3-2) with TRBJ2-3; D gene ambiguous. The CDR3 spans 16 residues. Looked up from germline, CDR1 is LGHDT and CDR2 is YNNKEL (reference sequence). Deletions cut 4 bases from V and 2 bases from J, with 16 bases between. The CDR3 region is CASSLASGGFTDTQYF. The CDR3 nucleotides are TGTGCCAGCAGCCTAGCTTCGGGTGGGTTCACAGATACGCAGTATTTT.